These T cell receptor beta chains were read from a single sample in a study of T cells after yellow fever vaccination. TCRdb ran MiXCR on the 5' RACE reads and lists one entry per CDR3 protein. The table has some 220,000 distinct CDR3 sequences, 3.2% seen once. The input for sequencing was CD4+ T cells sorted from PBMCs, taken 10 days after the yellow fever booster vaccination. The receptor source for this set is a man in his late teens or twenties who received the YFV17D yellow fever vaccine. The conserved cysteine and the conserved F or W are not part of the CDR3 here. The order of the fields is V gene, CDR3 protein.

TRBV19,ASRGLAGSSYNEQF
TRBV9,ASSVELAGYADTQY
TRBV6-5,ASSQPGPPYEQY
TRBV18,ASSPRVGVPQH
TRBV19,ASRGQSAATNEKLF
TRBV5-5,ASSFNLAQGGTEAF
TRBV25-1,ASSGTRRTEAF
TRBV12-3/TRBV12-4,ASSSDRAQPQH
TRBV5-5,ASSEGQGAYNEQF
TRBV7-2,ASSPRQGSGANVLT
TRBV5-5,ASSLEWVSDGYT
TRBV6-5,ASTMTVDNEQF
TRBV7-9,ASSSDIGYT
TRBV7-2,ASSLAGNGQPQH
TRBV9,ASSADPFPAGGTDTQY
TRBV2,ASSERTGAYTEAF
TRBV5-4,ASSRVLGTDTQY
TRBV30,AWSADRVEQF
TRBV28,ASRSGSEETQY
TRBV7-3,ATLGAAEQF
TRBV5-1,ASNDWGGTEAF
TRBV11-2,ASSLRQTTDTQY
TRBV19,ASSITSGSSGANVLT
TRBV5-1,ASSLGQRGTEAF
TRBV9,ASSVDGSLPYGYT
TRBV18,ASSPIPGQPQH
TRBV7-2,ASSGGGTGASPLH
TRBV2,ASSPTGLAGTNEQF
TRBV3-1,ASSQDQGRQGF
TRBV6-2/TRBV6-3,ASVAGGTDTQY
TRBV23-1,ARRGLYSNQPQH
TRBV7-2,ASSWPDTQY
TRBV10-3,AITEGSDSLNEQF
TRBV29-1,SVGLSDSTVETQY
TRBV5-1,ASKDGGTPYNEQF